This section outlines one T cell receptor beta chain sequence together with its context. In its sample, this clone was seen a few times. What antigen it recognizes has not been identified. No base quality information exists; no much larger clone differs at one position. The time point label, as the study defines it: about 28 days (+/-7) after the second vaccine dose. In the paper's terms, the treatment or condition label means: meningococcal conjugate vaccine given as trial control. The vaccinee samples were drawn from two UK trials, COV001 and COV002, one of which was a single-blind randomized controlled phase 2/3 trial testing AZD1222 (ChAdOx1 nCoV-19) in healthy adults. Trial participant PBMC samples were collected at day 0 and day 28 after the second dose for TCRbeta chain sequencing. The CDR3 regions of human TCRbeta chains were subjected to immunosequencing. Under the source paper's analysis protocol: Repertoire TCRs were matched against a reference library of SARS-CoV-2-specific TCRs generated with the MIRA antigen-specificity platform. Breadth was defined as the fraction of unique TCRs that were SARS-CoV-2-associated. Depth was defined as the fraction of total T cells that were SARS-CoV-2-associated. Each spike-specific TCR was assigned to its reactive spike region and to a CD4 or CD8 class using the MIRA data. Log10-transformed breadth and depth values were compared by one-way ANOVA with Sidak's multiple comparisons tests. TCRdb mirrors the immuneACCESS table, restricted to in-frame sequences. Some clones are absent from its copies; in checked studies, under half trace to an unresolved V gene, and the reason for the others is unknown. V and J calls and clone size are copied from that table; D and trimming were computed from the DNA. The sample includes some 150,000 clones, with 88% observed a single time. The ten largest clones add up to around 5% of the sample.

V lost 2 bases and J lost 7 bases; the stretch between them is 11 bases long. The germline V gene encodes CDR1 MNHEY and CDR2 SVGAGI. Including cysteine and phenylalanine, the CDR3 has 13 amino acids. Of all the DNA, just the CDR3 is kept, 39 bases in frame from base 1. This specimen belongs to a study of T cell responses to AZD1222 COVID-19 vaccine (dated by TCRdb to about 2021). Study-wide context: TCR sequencing was performed for more than 230 trial participants, of whom 207 were given two doses of AZD1222 and roughly 25 were given two doses of MenACWY control vaccine. Trial participants were enrolled into age subgroups of 18-55, 56-69 and 70-plus years, which contained roughly 140, 27 and 60 TCR-sequenced participants, respectively. General findings and caveats noted by the study authors: Epitopes outside the regions mutated in the B.1.351 and B.1.1.7 variants were reportedly recognized by nearly half of the unique spike-specific TCRs. The 56-69-year group was small, and its depth increase did not reach significance, likely because of low power. Participants were mostly white British and included more females than males, and it was suggested by the authors that clonal diversity may have been underestimated. Spike-specific TCR breadth and depth rose significantly after two AZD1222 doses compared with day 0 and with MenACWY recipients. Because no day 14 peak-response samples were available, repertoires were characterized only after the peak T cell response. The whole spike protein was spanned by vaccine-associated CD4 TCRs, and dominant responses were seen in regions 160-218 and 743-854. Conclusions about previously exposed vaccinees were limited because only a handful of AZD1222 recipients were SARS-CoV-2 seropositive at baseline.

This sample comprised peripheral blood, obtained 28 days after the second dose of the MenACWY control vaccine. The TCR originated in an adult who received the MenACWY meningococcal vaccine as a control. The rearranged chain carries TRBV6-5 and TRBJ1-2, with no reliable assignment of the D segment. The nucleotide sequence is TGTGCCAGCAGTTACGACGCAAGGTTTGGCTACACCTTC. This yields the protein CASSYDARFGYTF.